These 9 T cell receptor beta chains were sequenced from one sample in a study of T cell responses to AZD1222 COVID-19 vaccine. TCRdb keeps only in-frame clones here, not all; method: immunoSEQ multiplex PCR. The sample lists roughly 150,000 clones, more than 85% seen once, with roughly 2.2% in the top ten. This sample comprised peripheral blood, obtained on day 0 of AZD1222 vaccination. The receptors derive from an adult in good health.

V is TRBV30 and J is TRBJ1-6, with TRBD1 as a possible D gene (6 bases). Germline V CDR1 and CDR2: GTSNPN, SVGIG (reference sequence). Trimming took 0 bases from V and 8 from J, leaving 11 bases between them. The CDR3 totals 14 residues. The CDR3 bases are TGTGCCTGGAGTGTAACAGGGCCGGATTCACCCCTCCACTTT. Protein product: CAWSVTGPDSPLHF.

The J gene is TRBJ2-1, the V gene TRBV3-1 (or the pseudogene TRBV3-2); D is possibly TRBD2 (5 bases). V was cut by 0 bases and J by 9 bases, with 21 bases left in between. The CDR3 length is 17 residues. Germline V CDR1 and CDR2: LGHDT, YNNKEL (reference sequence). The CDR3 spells CASSQESPWSAGGEQFF. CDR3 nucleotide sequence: TGTGCCAGCAGCCAAGAATCTCCCTGGTCCGCCGGAGGTGAGCAGTTCTTC.

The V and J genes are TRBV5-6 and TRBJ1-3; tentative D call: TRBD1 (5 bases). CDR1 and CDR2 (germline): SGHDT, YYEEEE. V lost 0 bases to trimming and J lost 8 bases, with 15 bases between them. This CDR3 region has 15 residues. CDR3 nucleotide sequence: TGTGCCAGCAGCTTGGCACCCAGGGTGCTTTACACCATATATTTT. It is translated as CASSLAPRVLYTIYF. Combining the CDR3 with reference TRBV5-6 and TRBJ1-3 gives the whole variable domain DAGVTQSPTHLIKTRGQQVTLRCSPKSGHDTVSWYQQALGQGPQFIFQYYEEEERQRGNFPDRFSGHQFPNYSSELNVNALLLGDSALYLCASSLAPRVLYTIYFGEGSWLTVV.

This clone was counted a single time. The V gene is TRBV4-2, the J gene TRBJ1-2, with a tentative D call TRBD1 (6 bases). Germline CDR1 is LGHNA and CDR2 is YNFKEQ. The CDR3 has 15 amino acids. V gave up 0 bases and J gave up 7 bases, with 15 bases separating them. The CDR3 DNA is TGTGCCAGCAGCCAAGACCCAGGGGTTTCCTTTGGCTACACCTTC. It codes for CASSQDPGVSFGYTF.

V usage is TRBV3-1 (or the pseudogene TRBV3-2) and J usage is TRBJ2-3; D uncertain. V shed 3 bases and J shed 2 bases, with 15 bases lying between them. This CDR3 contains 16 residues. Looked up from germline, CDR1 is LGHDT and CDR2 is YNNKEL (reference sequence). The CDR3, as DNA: TGTGCCAGCAGCCAGGCAGACTCCGCTTTCACAGATACGCAGTATTTT. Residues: CASSQADSAFTDTQYF.

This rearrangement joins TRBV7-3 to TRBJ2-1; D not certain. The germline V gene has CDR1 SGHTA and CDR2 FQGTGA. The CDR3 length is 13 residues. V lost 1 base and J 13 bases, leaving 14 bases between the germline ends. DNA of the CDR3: TGTGCCAGCAGCTTAAACAAGGATAGGCACCAGTTCTTC. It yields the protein CASSLNKDRHQFF.

The CDR3 is CASSLGAGGDTYEQYF. The CDR3 coding sequence is TGCGCCAGCAGCTTGGGGGCGGGGGGCGATACCTACGAGCAGTACTTC. The rearrangement uses TRBV5-1 and TRBJ2-7; 8 nucleotides line up with TRBD2. With V trimmed by 0 bases and J by 2 bases, 7 bases remained unmatched. The CDR3 consists of 16 residues. Germline CDR1 reads SGHRS; CDR2 reads YFSETQ.

CDR3 loop: CAWSLRGQTGYTF. The DNA for the CDR3 is TGTGCCTGGAGTCTCAGGGGCCAGACGGGCTACACCTTC. The chain has TRBV30 and TRBJ1-2, with TRBD1 as a possible D gene (6 bases). This CDR3 comprises 13 residues. The V end lost 2 bases, the J end lost 8 bases, and 15 bases lay between the germline ends. CDR1 and CDR2 (germline): GTSNPN, SVGIG (reference sequence).

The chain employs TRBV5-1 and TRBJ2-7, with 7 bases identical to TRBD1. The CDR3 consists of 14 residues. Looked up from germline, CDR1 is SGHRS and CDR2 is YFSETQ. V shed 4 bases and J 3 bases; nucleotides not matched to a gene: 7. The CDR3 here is CASSQGTDGYEQYF. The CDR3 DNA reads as TGCGCCAGCAGCCAAGGGACAGACGGCTACGAGCAGTACTTC.